This T cell receptor beta chain was recorded in a study of T cell repertoires in cytomegalovirus infection. Study-wide background: CMV infection plus the matching HLA type was flagged by public TCR beta signatures.

The table lists this clonotype with many counts. Its specificity is unknown. This CDR3 contains 14 residues. Trimming removed 0 bases from V and 2 bases from J, with 7 bases in between. Germline-derived CDR1 and CDR2 are SGHDN and FVKESK. Overall study results and limits: The ex vivo response was dominated by HLA-C-restricted CMV-specific TCR beta clonotypes.

Each CDR3 protein is one row after TCRdb ran MiXCR on the reads. The sample yields more than 250,000 distinct CDR3 sequences, roughly 13% seen once. The TCR originated in a human donor in good health (CMV status not recorded). Some clones in this sample may be carry-over from other donors' samples. The source material was PBMCs. The chain carries TRBV14 and TRBJ1-2, with unresolved D. The CDR3 is CASSQDRRNYGYTF. The CDR3 nucleotides read TGTGCCAGCAGCCAAGATCGGAGGAACTATGGCTACACCTTC.